This T cell receptor beta chain was retrieved from a study of blood T cell repertoires in COVID-19. Study context: Samples of COVID-19 (acute and convalescent) were obtained from the United States, Italy and Spain.

Germline values: CDR1 SEHNR, CDR2 FQNEAQ (reference sequence). This CDR3 comprises 15 residues. Between the trimmed V and J ends, which lost 1 base and 8 bases, there was a span of 17 bases. In the study's own analysis: Reference gene primer amplification in the assay estimated nucleated cell counts. Libraries were prepared by immunoSEQ multiplex PCR; TCRdb keeps only in-frame clonotypes and omits some of them. V and J calls plus clone size are reproduced from that table; the DNA served to infer D and trimming. The sample yields about 98,000 clones, 91% seen once. V and J are TRBV7-9 and TRBJ1-2; perhaps TRBD1 as D (6 bases). What was sequenced was peripheral blood. This TCR was recovered from a man in his late teens or twenties with acute or convalescent COVID-19. CDR3 DNA: TGTGCCAGCAGCTTAGGAGCAGGGGAGACGTCGGGCTACACCTTC. Its translation is CASSLGAGETSGYTF.